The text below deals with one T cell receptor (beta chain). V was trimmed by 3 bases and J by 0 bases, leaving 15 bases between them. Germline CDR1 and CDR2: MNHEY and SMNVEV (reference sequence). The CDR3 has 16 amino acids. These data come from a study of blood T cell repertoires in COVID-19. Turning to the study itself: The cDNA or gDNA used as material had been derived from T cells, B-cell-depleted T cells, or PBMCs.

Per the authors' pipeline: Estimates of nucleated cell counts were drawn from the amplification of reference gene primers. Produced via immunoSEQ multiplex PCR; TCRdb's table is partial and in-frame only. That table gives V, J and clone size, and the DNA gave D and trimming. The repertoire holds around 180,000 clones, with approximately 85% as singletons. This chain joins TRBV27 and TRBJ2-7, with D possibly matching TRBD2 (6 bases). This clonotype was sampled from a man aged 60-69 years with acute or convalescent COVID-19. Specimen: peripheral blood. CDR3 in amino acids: CASSLGSRGSSYEQYF. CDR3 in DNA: TGTGCCAGCAGTTTGGGAAGCCGGGGGAGCTCCTACGAGCAGTACTTC.